A selection of T cell receptor beta chains follows, all from one sample in a study of control samples from healthy donors and cancer patients. The protocol was immunoSEQ multiplex PCR, while the TCRdb copy is restricted to in-frame clones and leaves out a portion. The table includes roughly 130,000 clones, around 90% detected once. The sample comprised blood. These receptors were obtained from a man aged 25 to 40 in good health. Each CDR3 is given with its conserved first and last residue. The order of the fields is D gene, clone size, J gene, V gene, CDR3 DNA, CDR3 protein. D genes are given only for firm matches. Size tells how often a clone was seen (once, few, many) or the class of an expanded clone, and some rows leave it out.

>NA|NA|TRBJ2-1|TRBV7-8
TGTGCCAGCAGCTTTCGTGTATCAGGGTCCCCGGCTAGTGAGCAGTTCTTC
CASSFRVSGSPASEQFF
>NA|once|TRBJ1-5|TRBV19
TGTGCCAGTAGTGAGGGGGGGCGTAATCAGCCCCAGCATTTT
CASSEGGRNQPQHF
>NA|NA|TRBJ2-7|TRBV13
TGTGCCAGCAGTCCAATAACGACGGCAGGTTATGGCTGGTCCTACGAGCAGTACTTC
CASSPITTAGYGWSYEQYF
>TRBD2|NA|TRBJ2-1|TRBV9
TGTGCCAGCAGCTTCCAAGCGGGAGGGGTAAATGAGCAGTTCTTC
CASSFQAGGVNEQFF
>TRBD2|NA|TRBJ2-2|TRBV4-1
TGCGCCAGCAGCCAAGGTAGGAAGACTAGCTTCGTCACCGGGGAGCTGTTTTTT
CASSQGRKTSFVTGELFF
>NA|NA|TRBJ2-7|TRBV28
TGTTGTGACTACGAGCAGTACTTC
CCDYEQYF
>TRBD1|NA|TRBJ2-4|TRBV5-5
TGTGCCAGCAGCCAAATCTGGACAGGAGAAGCCAAAAACATTCAGTACTTC
CASSQIWTGEAKNIQYF
>NA|NA|TRBJ1-5|TRBV24-1
TGTGCCACCAGTGACCCTGACAACAATCAGCCCCAGCATTTT
CATSDPDNNQPQHF
>TRBD1|NA|TRBJ1-4|TRBV19
TGTGCCAGCCGTTCCAGGGGGTCGGTAAATGAAAAACTGTTTTTT
CASRSRGSVNEKLFF
>NA|NA|TRBJ1-2|TRBV10-3
TGTGCCATCAGCGATCATGGGGGTACTGTCTATGGCTACACCTTC
CAISDHGGTVYGYTF
>NA|few|TRBJ1-2|TRBV28
TGTGCCAGCAGTTTACGGTTCCAGAAGACTTCTAACTATGGCTACACCTTC
CASSLRFQKTSNYGYTF
>TRBD1|NA|TRBJ2-2|TRBV11-3
TGTGCCAGCAGCTCCCGGACAGGGGCTGGTGGCGGGGAGCTGTTTTTT
CASSSRTGAGGGELFF
>TRBD1|NA|TRBJ1-6|TRBV5-1
TGCGCCAGCAGCCAGGACAGGGGCAATAATTCACCCCTCCACTTT
CASSQDRGNNSPLHF
>NA|NA|TRBJ1-5|TRBV6-5
TGTGCCAGCAGTTCGACAGACTCCTATCAGCCCCAGCATTTT
CASSSTDSYQPQHF
>TRBD2|NA|TRBJ2-7|TRBV10-3
TGTGCCATCGGCGGGAGCCCAGTAACCGGTTACGAGCAGTACTTC
CAIGGSPVTGYEQYF
>TRBD1|NA|TRBJ2-5|TRBV15
TGTGCCACCAGCAGGGGACAGACCCAAGAGACCCAGTACTTC
CATSRGQTQETQYF
>TRBD1|few|TRBJ2-1|TRBV12-3/TRBV12-4
TGTGCCAGCAACGGACAGGGTAGGCAGTTCTTC
CASNGQGRQFF
>NA|NA|TRBJ2-5|TRBV30
TGTGCCTGGAACCCGGACGAGAGTGTCCAAGAGACCCAGTACTTC
CAWNPDESVQETQYF
>NA|NA|TRBJ1-1|TRBV12-5
TGTGCTAGTGGTTGGGCAGCGCGTGTGAACACTGAAGCTTTCTTT
CASGWAARVNTEAFF
>NA|NA|TRBJ2-3|TRBV6-2/TRBV6-3
TGTGCCAGCAGGCCTGAACTTGAAACAGATACGCAGTATTTT
CASRPELETDTQYF
>NA|NA|TRBJ1-6|TRBV30
TGTGCCTCGTCGACAGAGACACATAATTCACCCCTCCACTTT
CASSTETHNSPLHF
>NA|NA|TRBJ1-5|TRBV21-1
TGTGCCAGCAGCAAAACGGACCTACGAGATGGTCCCTGCAATCAGCCCCAGCATTTT
CASSKTDLRDGPCNQPQHF
>NA|NA|TRBJ2-7|TRBV9
TGTGCCAGCGCAAGTGGCTACGAGCAGTACTTC
CASASGYEQYF
>TRBD2|NA|TRBJ2-1|TRBV19
TGTGCCAGTAGCCAATATAGCGGGAGTTTCAATGAGCAGTTCTTC
CASSQYSGSFNEQFF
>TRBD2|NA|TRBJ2-1|TRBV24-1
TGTGCCACCAGTGAGCGGGGGATTAATGAGCAGTTCTTC
CATSERGINEQFF
>TRBD1|NA|TRBJ1-5|TRBV10-3
TGTGCCATCAGTGAAGGACAGGGGGCCCATCAGCCCCAGCATTTT
CAISEGQGAHQPQHF
>NA|NA|TRBJ1-2|TRBV6-5
TGTGCCAGCAGTTACGCGCCGGACTATGGCTACACCTTC
CASSYAPDYGYTF
>TRBD1|NA|TRBJ2-7|TRBV2
TGTGCCAGCAGGGGGACAGGGCCCAACGAGCAGTACTTC
CASRGTGPNEQYF
>NA|NA|TRBJ2-2|TRBV11-3
TGTGCCAGCAGCTTAGGTCCCACCGGGGAGCTGTTTTTT
CASSLGPTGELFF
>TRBD2|NA|TRBJ2-5|TRBV5-6
TGTGCCAGCAGCCCTACTAGCGGGAGGGCCGGGGAGACCCAGTACTTC
CASSPTSGRAGETQYF
>NA|NA|TRBJ1-1|TRBV28
TGTGCCAGCAGTTTACTAGACCGGGACATCGAAGCTTTCTTT
CASSLLDRDIEAFF
>TRBD2|few|TRBJ2-1|TRBV11-1
TGTGCCAGCAGCTTAGCGCGCGGGAGTGGGTCCTACAATGAGCAGTTCTTC
CASSLARGSGSYNEQFF
>NA|NA|TRBJ1-3|TRBV7-2
TGTGCCAGCAGCTTAGTACCAGGGGAAGGAAACACCATATATTTT
CASSLVPGEGNTIYF
>TRBD1|once|TRBJ2-6|TRBV6-2/TRBV6-3
TGTGCCAGCAGTTACTCGGGGACAGGGATAGCTGGGGCCAACGTCCTGACTTTC
CASSYSGTGIAGANVLTF
>NA|NA|TRBJ2-1|TRBV28
TGTGCCAGCAGTTTAGTTGGAGGGTCGGGGAATGAGCAGTTCTTC
CASSLVGGSGNEQFF
>NA|NA|TRBJ2-1|TRBV2
TGTGCCAGCAGTGAATTCGGGGCACATACCCTAAACAATGAGCAGTTCTTC
CASSEFGAHTLNNEQFF
>NA|NA|TRBJ2-2|TRBV2
TGTGCCAGCAAGGCGGTCCTGAACACCGGGGAGCTGTTTTTT
CASKAVLNTGELFF
>NA|NA|TRBJ1-4|TRBV30
TGTGCCTGGTCACAGCAGAGGGTCGAAAAACTGTTTTTT
CAWSQQRVEKLFF
>NA|NA|TRBJ1-2|TRBV12-3/TRBV12-4
TGTGCCAGCAGCTTCACGGGGACCGGCTACACCTTC
CASSFTGTGYTF
>TRBD1|NA|TRBJ2-3|TRBV24-1
TGTGCCACCAGCCTGGGACAGGGGGTAGATACGCAGTATTTT
CATSLGQGVDTQYF
>TRBD2|NA|TRBJ2-1|TRBV19
TGTGCCAGTAACCCGACCGGGACTAGCGGCTACAATGAGCAGTTCTTC
CASNPTGTSGYNEQFF
>NA|NA|TRBJ2-7|TRBV6-1
TGTGCCAGCAGTGAACGTCGTCCATACGAGCAGTACTTC
CASSERRPYEQYF
>TRBD2|NA|TRBJ2-2|TRBV29-1
TGCAGCGCCCGGGGGGGGGCGGTCACCGGGGAGCTGTTTTTT
CSARGGAVTGELFF
>TRBD1|once|TRBJ1-2|TRBV5-1
TGCGCCAGCAGACGGGACAGGGGCGTCTATGGCTACACCTTC
CASRRDRGVYGYTF
>NA|NA|TRBJ1-1|TRBV9
TGTGCCAGCAGCGCAGGGGCGGGGGTGAACACTGAAGCTTTCTTT
CASSAGAGVNTEAFF
>TRBD1|NA|TRBJ1-1|TRBV27
TGTGCCAGCAGCAGGGACAGGTCAAACACTGAAGCTTTCTTT
CASSRDRSNTEAFF
>TRBD1|NA|TRBJ2-1|TRBV5-1
TGCGCCAGCAGCAAATTTACGGGACAGGGGTACAATGAGCAGTTCTTC
CASSKFTGQGYNEQFF